The entry that follows covers one T cell receptor beta chain sequence. Its antigen remains unidentified. The entry originates in a study of T cells expressing NK-cell markers (TCRdb year 2020). Concerning the study at large: Seven or eight donors provided sorted CD3+CD56+NKG2C+, CD3+CD56+NKG2C- and CD3+CD56-NKG2C+ T-cell subsets, whose TCR beta-chain repertoires were profiled. Among the eight sequenced donors, seven were HCMV-seropositive and one was HCMV-seronegative. All eight donors whose samples were sequenced were randomly selected healthy volunteers, three of them men and five women. The libraries were sequenced on Illumina HiSeq 2000/2500, MiSeq or NextSeq, producing 2 x 150 bp reads. Study-wide conclusions, independent of this receptor: Those dominant clonotypes were again the most abundant among CD3+CD56-NKG2C+ cells in four donors, at roughly 25-60.1%. Whether the expanded NKG2C-expressing T cell clones were specific for HCMV antigens remained unclear. In six donors, the dominant CD3+CD56+NKG2C+ clonotypes ranked among the top 10 CD8+ clonotypes, making up about 1.0-7.5% of CD8+ T cells.

The CDR3, cysteine through phenylalanine, is 14 amino acids long. No DNA is given. The germline V gene specifies SGHVS as CDR1 and FQNEAQ as CDR2. Reads for this sample came from an Illumina HiSeq 2000. TCR beta cDNA libraries were made by 5'RACE template switching that added a universal primer site and unique molecular identifiers. Synthesis of cDNA was primed from the TCR beta constant segment and was followed by two consecutive PCR amplification steps. On the authors' methods: MIGEC was used to demultiplex reads and group the reads by UMI, and MiTCR was used to assemble and quantify clonotypes. Only TCR cDNA sequences supported by at least two reads were kept to exclude erroneous sequences. Downstream repertoire analysis used the tcR package, and clonotypes were matched across fractions by CDR3 nucleotide sequence plus V segment. VDJmatch was used to annotate antigen specificity against VDJdb, with one amino acid substitution in CDR3 permitted. The reads were reprocessed in TCRdb, with one entry per CDR3 protein sequence and no accompanying DNA. TCRdb, not the authors, supplied the V and J calls. The sample's table lists a count of fewer than 400,000 distinct CDR3 sequences. The top ten clones comprise roughly 10% of the sample.

HCMV-specific IgG was detected in serum with a commercial ELISA kit to determine HCMV serostatus. Ficoll density gradient centrifugation was used to isolate peripheral blood mononuclear cells from blood. The chain is encoded by TRBV7-8 joined to TRBJ2-5; TCRdb proposes TRBD2, but this gene call is untestable without DNA. The clonotype originates from a woman in her 50s in good health. Donor details come from another sample of the same person, matched by shared clones. The sample comprised blood T cells: a sorted CD56 or NKG2C T cell subset, CD4+ or CD8+ T cells, or bulk PBMC T cells (not recorded which). The CDR3 corresponds to CASSLPRESETQYF.